The 23 T cell receptor beta chains listed next were all sequenced from one sample in a study of human T cells and chemical hapten exposure. Time point meaning: pre-sensitization, week 0. Treatment of the sample: therapeutic diphenylcyclopropenone sensitization with weekly scalp DPC. MiXCR, run by TCRdb on the RACE reads, gives a single entry per CDR3 protein. The sample includes about 120,000 distinct CDR3 sequences, approximately 12% seen only once; the top ten take around 2.8%. Sample: whole blood, taken in connection with sensitization to the hapten diphenylcyclopropenone (DPC). Every receptor here comes from a woman under 30 with alopecia areata. Some clones in this sample may be carry-over from other donors' samples.

The gene calls are TRBV9 and TRBJ2-5; D is undetermined. V was clipped by 0 bases and J by 0 bases, with 9 bases between them. CDR1 and CDR2 from the germline V gene are SGDLS and YYNGEE. This CDR3 is built from 15 residues. The CDR3 DNA follows: TGTGCCAGCAGCGTAGATAACAAGCACCAAGAGACCCAGTACTTC. Amino acid sequence: CASSVDNKHQETQYF.

This clonotype was counted ten times or more. The chain employs TRBV15 and TRBJ1-4; no clear D gene. The CDR3 is 17 residues long. Trimming pared 1 base from V and 3 bases from J, leaving 15 bases between. The V gene's germline CDR1 is LNHNV and CDR2 YYDKDF (reference sequence). The CDR3 sequence is CATSRVLPIEANEKLFF. The CDR3 DNA sequence: TGTGCCACCAGCAGAGTGCTTCCGATCGAAGCTAATGAAAAACTGTTTTTT.

The V call is TRBV5-6, the J call TRBJ2-7; TRBD2 aligns across 9 bases. The CDR3 runs 14 residues. The germline V gene encodes CDR1 SGHDT and CDR2 YYEEEE. Losses at the gene ends were 3 bases for V and 9 bases for J; bases not matched to a gene: 10. The CDR3 here is CASSSPGLAVRQYF. The CDR3 coding sequence is TGTGCCAGCAGCTCTCCGGGACTAGCTGTTCGGCAGTACTTC.

This clonotype was counted a few times. The chain is built from TRBV2 and TRBJ1-5; tentatively, D is TRBD1 (6 bases). Trimming shortened V by 3 bases and J by 6 bases, and 18 bases separated the two germline ends. Germline V lookup: CDR1 SNHLY, CDR2 FYNNEI. This CDR3 is built from 16 residues. CDR3 sequence: CASSDTGLKVGQPQHF. CDR3 DNA sequence: TGTGCCAGCAGTGATACAGGGTTGAAGGTCGGTCAGCCCCAGCATTTT. Supplemented by reference TRBV2 and TRBJ1-5, the full variable domain reads EPEVTQTPSHQVTQMGQEVILRCVPISNHLYFYWYRQILGQKVEFLVSFYNNEISEKSEIFDDQFSVERPDGSNFTLKIRSTKLEDSAMYFCASSDTGLKVGQPQHFGDGTRLSIL.

This chain links TRBV7-3 with TRBJ2-1; 10 bases map to TRBD2. The CDR3 covers 15 residues. Trimming cost V 1 base and J 8 bases; bases outside gene matches: 5. CDR1 SGHTA and CDR2 FQGTGA come from the germline V gene. DNA of the CDR3: TGTGCCAGCAGCTTAAGTCTAGCGGGGGACGATGAGCAGTTCTTC. It encodes CASSLSLAGDDEQFF.

CDR3 sequence reads: CSVGDPGSPLHF. The CDR3 nucleotides are TGCAGCGTTGGGGACCCGGGATCACCCCTCCACTTT. This chain joins TRBV29-1 and TRBJ1-6, with a tentative D call TRBD1 (5 bases). CDR3 length: 12 residues. CDR1 is SQVTM and CDR2 is ANQGSEA in the germline V gene. V was pared by 4 bases and J by 10 bases, with 11 bases between.

This chain links TRBV7-6 with TRBJ2-3, with D maybe TRBD2 (5 bases). The CDR3 has 14 amino acids. The germline V and J ends were trimmed by 3 bases and 2 bases, with 9 bases remaining between them. Germline CDR1 reads SGHVS; CDR2 reads FNYEAQ. The CDR3 loop reads CASSLDWTTDTQYF. The DNA of the CDR3 is TGTGCCAGCAGCTTGGACTGGACCACAGATACGCAGTATTTT. Together with reference TRBV7-6 and TRBJ2-3, the CDR3 gives the full variable domain: GAGVSQSPRYKVTKRGQDVALRCDPISGHVSLYWYRQALGQGPEFLTYFNYEAQQDKSGLPNDRFSAERPEGSISTLTIQRTEQRDSAMYRCASSLDWTTDTQYFGPGTRLTVL.

In this sample, this clonotype turned up many times. The chain recombines TRBV29-1 with TRBJ1-2, with 8 positions matching TRBD1. V shed 7 bases, J shed 6 bases, and the junction held 4 bases outside the gene matches. The CDR3 contains 11 residues. CDR1 is SQVTM, CDR2 ANQGSEA, per germline. Here the CDR3 reads CSAGQGHGYTF. The DNA for the CDR3 is TGCAGCGCAGGACAGGGTCATGGCTACACCTTC. Combining the CDR3 with reference TRBV29-1 and TRBJ1-2 gives the whole variable domain SAVISQKPSRDICQRGTSLTIQCQVDSQVTMMFWYRQQPGQSLTLIATANQGSEATYESGFVIDKFPISRPNLTFSTLTVSNMSPEDSSIYLCSAGQGHGYTFGSGTRLTVV.

V gene TRBV7-8 combines with J gene TRBJ2-2; 11 bases align to TRBD1. V lost 4 bases to trimming and J lost 6 bases; unmatched junction nucleotides: 4. Germline CDR1 is SGHVS and CDR2 is FQNEAQ. The CDR3 has 15 residues. The DNA of the CDR3 is TGTGCCAGCAGCTCCTGGACAGGGGGCCCCGGGGAGCTGTTTTTT. It encodes CASSSWTGGPGELFF.

This clonotype has at least ten counts. This chain connects TRBV11-2 to TRBJ1-4; no clear D gene. This CDR3 comprises 16 residues. V was pared by 5 bases and J by 5 bases, with 18 bases between. In germline, CDR1 is SGHAT, CDR2 FQNNGV. CDR3 sequence (DNA): TGTGCCAGCAGCCCGACTTCACAGCGGAGGAATGAAAAACTGTTTTTT. Translation: CASSPTSQRRNEKLFF.

There are many counts of this clonotype. V and J are TRBV4-3 and TRBJ2-7; the D is unclear. The CDR3 is 14 residues long. Germline CDR1 is LGHNA and CDR2 is YSLEER. V dropped 1 base and J dropped 0 bases, with 7 bases sitting between them. CDR3 sequence: CASSQVGSSYEQYF. The CDR3 DNA follows: TGCGCCAGCAGCCAAGTAGGCAGCTCCTACGAGCAGTACTTC.

This clonotype was recorded a few times. The chain joins TRBV12-5 to TRBJ2-2, with unresolved D. Trimming stripped 6 bases from V and 3 bases from J, with 11 bases between. The CDR3 has 14 residues. Germline V gene data show CDR1 as LGHNT and CDR2 as FRNRAP. The CDR3 nucleotides read TGTGCTAGTGGGGACCGGGCGGACACCGGGGAGCTGTTTTTT. Amino acids: CASGDRADTGELFF.

This clonotype was observed a few times. The V call is TRBV6-6, the J call TRBJ1-1; 11 nucleotides line up with TRBD1. This CDR3 is 15 amino acids long. V gave up 7 bases and J gave up 4 bases; unmatched junction bases: 8. The germline V gene has CDR1 MNHNY and CDR2 SVGAGI (reference sequence). The CDR3 reads CASTPPGQGATEAFF. DNA of the CDR3: TGTGCCAGCACACCCCCCGGACAGGGGGCCACTGAAGCTTTCTTT.

This clonotype occurred a few times. V usage is TRBV28 and J usage is TRBJ2-7, with 7 bases fitting TRBD1. V shed 5 bases, J shed 1 base, and the junction held 8 bases outside the gene matches. The CDR3 has 15 residues. Germline assignment: CDR1 MDHEN and CDR2 SYDVKM. In DNA form, the CDR3 reads TGTGCCAGCAGTCTAACTAGGGGGCCGTCCTACGAGCAGTACTTC. Protein: CASSLTRGPSYEQYF.

This rearrangement joins TRBV27 to TRBJ2-7; D might be TRBD2 (5 bases). This CDR3 contains 17 residues. V lost 7 bases, J lost 4 bases, and 26 bases lay in between. The germline gives CDR1 MNHEY, CDR2 SMNVEV (reference sequence). CDR3 amino acids: CASKLLQEAPECYEQYF. Written as DNA, the CDR3 is TGTGCCAGCAAATTACTCCAGGAGGCCCCGGAATGTTACGAGCAGTACTTC.

This clonotype was picked up a small number of times. This chain links TRBV7-9 with TRBJ2-5; D gene unclear. Germline V gene sequence: CDR1 SEHNR, CDR2 FQNEAQ (reference sequence). The ends were cut back, 3 bases at V and 3 bases at J, with 5 bases in the middle. The CDR3 totals 12 residues. CDR3 in amino acids: CASSFREETQYF. The CDR3 DNA reads as TGTGCCAGCAGCTTCCGGGAAGAGACCCAGTACTTC. Full variable domain (rest looked up from reference TRBV7-9 and TRBJ2-5): DTGVSQNPRHKITKRGQNVTFRCDPISEHNRLYWYRQTLGQGPEFLTYFQNEAQLEKSRLLSDRFSAERPKGSFSTLEIQRTEQGDSAMYLCASSFREETQYFGPGTRLLVL.

This sequence joins TRBV24-1 and TRBJ2-7, with TRBD1 matching over 9 bases. Unmatched junction bases numbered 10, after V lost 4 bases and J lost 7 bases. Germline loops: CDR1 KGHDR, CDR2 SFDVKD. The CDR3 length is 15 residues. The CDR3 nucleotides are TGTGCCACCAGTGACCCCGGACAGGGGCGAGGGGAGCAGTACTTC. Its protein is CATSDPGQGRGEQYF.

This rearrangement joins TRBV11-3 to TRBJ2-1, with TRBD2 matching over 8 bases. CDR1 is SGHNT, CDR2 YENEEA, per germline. CDR3 length: 16 amino acids. J lost 9 bases, V lost 3 bases, and 13 bases had no gene match. This CDR3 reads CASSFASGGPLGEQFF. In DNA form, the CDR3 reads TGTGCCAGCAGCTTTGCAAGCGGGGGCCCGTTGGGTGAGCAGTTCTTC.

The chain is built from TRBV28 and TRBJ1-1; D is undetermined. The CDR3 spans 18 residues. V was clipped by 11 bases and J by 0 bases, with 28 bases between them. Germline values: CDR1 MDHEN, CDR2 SYDVKM. The CDR3, as DNA: TGTGCCGCCAGCAGACGCCTCCGCCGCCGGGCCATGAACACTGAAGCTTTCTTT. Translation: CAASRRLRRRAMNTEAFF.

There are a few counts of this clonotype. The chain combines TRBV7-2 with TRBJ2-3; the match to TRBD1 covers 11 bases. This CDR3 is built from 17 residues. In germline, CDR1 is SGHTA, CDR2 FQGNSA. Germline trimming cut 7 bases from V and 0 bases from J; bases unmatched to any gene: 9. The CDR3 DNA follows: TGTGCCAGCACCACCGGACAGGGGGCCCTTAGCACAGATACGCAGTATTTT. Translating gives CASTTGQGALSTDTQYF.

This clonotype was recorded many times. The V gene is TRBV18, the J gene TRBJ1-1; 8 bases agree with TRBD1. CDR1 KGHSH and CDR2 LQKENI come from the germline V gene. Germline trimming cut 5 bases from V and 4 bases from J; bases unmatched to any gene: 9. The CDR3 length is 15 residues. The CDR3 protein is CASSGTGGGGTEAFF. The CDR3 nucleotides read TGTGCCAGCTCAGGCACAGGGGGAGGAGGCACTGAAGCTTTCTTT.

This clonotype has only a few counts. J is TRBJ2-6 and V is TRBV6-2 or TRBV6-3; 9 nucleotides align to TRBD2. Trimming took 2 bases from V and 8 from J; bases not matched to a gene: 7. CDR3 length equals 16 residues. CDR1 is MNHEY and CDR2 is SVGEGT in the germline V gene. This CDR3 is CASSYLPRGGSNVLTF. The CDR3 region has the DNA TGTGCCAGCAGTTACCTCCCGCGGGGGGGTTCCAACGTCCTGACTTTC.

This chain connects TRBV29-1 to TRBJ2-3; D uncertain. CDR1 SQVTM and CDR2 ANQGSEA come from the germline V gene. V gave up 0 bases and J gave up 5 bases, with 9 bases separating them. The CDR3 loop spans 13 amino acids. The CDR3 nucleotides read TGCAGCGTTGAAGAACGGGTGCGAGATACGCAGTATTTT. It is translated as CSVEERVRDTQYF.